These 2 T cell receptor beta chains came from one sample sequenced in a study of shared clonotypes between healthy human individuals. TCRdb's copy holds only in-frame clones and misses some; the assay was immunoSEQ multiplex PCR. The repertoire holds approximately 1.1 million clones, with about four fifths as singletons. The sequenced material came from memory CD4+ T cells from PBMCs. The subset denotes: CD45RA-negative fraction. The receptors originated from a man in his late teens or twenties in good health. Some clones in this sample may be carry-over from other donors' samples.

Many counts were recorded for this clone. At one end the junction does not follow the germline gene, possibly because of a read error. The gene calls are TRBV7-9 and TRBJ1-3; D call uncertain. This CDR3 contains 12 residues. Germline CDR1 SEHNR, CDR2 FQNEAQ (reference sequence). The CDR3 sequence: CASTLIGNTIYF. The CDR3 bases are TGTGCCAGCACCTTAATTGGAAACACCATATATTTT.

V is TRBV28 and J is TRBJ1-1; D is perhaps TRBD1 (5 bases). Trimming removed 5 bases from V and 4 bases from J, with 11 bases in between. This CDR3 is 13 amino acids long. CDR1 and CDR2 (germline): MDHEN, SYDVKM. CDR3 bases: TGTGCCAGCAGTCCCGCAGGGTCCACTGAAGCTTTCTTT. It encodes CASSPAGSTEAFF.